This entry is about one TCR beta chain. The table came from immunoSEQ multiplex PCR; TCRdb's copy has only in-frame clones and leaves some out. The data show a few hundred thousand clones, about nine tenths seen once. The record originates from a study of blood T cell repertoires in COVID-19. The overall study: Donors in the United States, Italy and Spain gave samples during acute or convalescent COVID-19. The cDNA or gDNA used as material had been derived from T cells, B-cell-depleted T cells, or PBMCs.

Ages ranged from about 18 to 90 years, with residence in 24 US areas. Self-reported history from a screening survey and questionnaire set each donor's cohort. Germline V gives CDR1 MDHEN, CDR2 SYDVKM. Unmatched junction bases numbered 22, after V lost 2 bases and J lost 6 bases. This CDR3 region has 19 residues. The receptor was isolated from a woman aged 60-70 years who had recovered from COVID-19. The sequencing input was PBMCs or T cells enriched from blood (not recorded which). The chain carries TRBV28 and TRBJ2-7, with 7 bases aligning to TRBD2. The DNA of the CDR3 is TGTGCCAGCAGTTTAGGCGGTCTCACGGGAGGTTTGGAGAAGTCCGAGCAGTACTTC. Translating it yields CASSLGGLTGGLEKSEQYF.